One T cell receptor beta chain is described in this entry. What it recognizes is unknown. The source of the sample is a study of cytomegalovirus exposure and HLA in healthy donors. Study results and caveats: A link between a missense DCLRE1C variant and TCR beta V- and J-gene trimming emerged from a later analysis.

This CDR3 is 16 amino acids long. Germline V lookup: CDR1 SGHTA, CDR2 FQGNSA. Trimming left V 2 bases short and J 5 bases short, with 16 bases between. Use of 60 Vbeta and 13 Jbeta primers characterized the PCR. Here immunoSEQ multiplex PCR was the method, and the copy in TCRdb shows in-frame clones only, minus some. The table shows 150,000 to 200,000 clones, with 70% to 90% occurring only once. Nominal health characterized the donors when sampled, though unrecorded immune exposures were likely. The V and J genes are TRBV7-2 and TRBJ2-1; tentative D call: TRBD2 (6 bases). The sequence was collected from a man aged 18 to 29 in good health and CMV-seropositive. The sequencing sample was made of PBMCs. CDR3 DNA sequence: TGTGCCAGCAGCTTATGGGGAGGAGGGGCTGACAATGAGCAGTTCTTC. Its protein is CASSLWGGGADNEQFF.